The entry that follows covers one TCR beta chain sequence. These data originate in a study of PD-L1 blockade in urothelial cancer. Overall study: The study started patients on atezolizumab around 2014, giving 1,200 mg intravenously every 3 weeks. Blood yielded a median of about 140,000 T cells per sample.

Stated time point: pretreatment peripheral blood. Each individual provided 1 to 8 samples (taken pretreatment and on-treatment). Generated by immunoSEQ multiplex PCR, the TCRdb table keeps only in-frame clones and is missing some. The sample records 50,000 or so clones, 70% to 90% being singletons. Germline assignment: CDR1 SNHLY and CDR2 FYNNEI. The CDR3 is 12 residues long. Germline trimming cut 4 bases from V and 6 bases from J; bases unmatched to any gene: 2. The sample was PBMCs, taken around atezolizumab (anti-PD-L1) treatment. The sequence derives from a man in his sixties with urothelial cancer. J is TRBJ2-7 and V is TRBV2; 8 nucleotides match TRBD1. CDR3 coding DNA: TGTGCCAGCAGTGGCGGGACAGGCGAGCAGTACTTC. It codes for CASSGGTGEQYF.